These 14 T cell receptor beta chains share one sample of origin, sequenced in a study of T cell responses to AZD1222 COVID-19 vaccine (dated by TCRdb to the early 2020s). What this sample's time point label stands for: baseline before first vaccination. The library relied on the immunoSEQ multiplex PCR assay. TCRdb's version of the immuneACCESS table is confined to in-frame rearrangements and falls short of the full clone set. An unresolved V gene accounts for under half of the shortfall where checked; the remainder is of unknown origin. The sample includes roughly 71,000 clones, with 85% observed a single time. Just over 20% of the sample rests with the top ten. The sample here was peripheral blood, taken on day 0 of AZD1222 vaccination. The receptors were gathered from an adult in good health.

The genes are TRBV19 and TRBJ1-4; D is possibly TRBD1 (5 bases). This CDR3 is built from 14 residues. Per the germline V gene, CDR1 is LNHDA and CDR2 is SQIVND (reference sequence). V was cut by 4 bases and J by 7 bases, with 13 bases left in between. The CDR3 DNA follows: TGTGCCAGTAGTACGAGACAGAAAACTGAAAAACTGTTTTTT. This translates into CASSTRQKTEKLFF.

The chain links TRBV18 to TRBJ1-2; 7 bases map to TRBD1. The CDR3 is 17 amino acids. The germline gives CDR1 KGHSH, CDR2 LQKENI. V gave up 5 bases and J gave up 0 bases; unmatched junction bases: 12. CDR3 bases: TGTGCCAGCTCAACCGGGACAGAAAAGAGCCCTAACTATGGCTACACCTTC. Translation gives CASSTGTEKSPNYGYTF.

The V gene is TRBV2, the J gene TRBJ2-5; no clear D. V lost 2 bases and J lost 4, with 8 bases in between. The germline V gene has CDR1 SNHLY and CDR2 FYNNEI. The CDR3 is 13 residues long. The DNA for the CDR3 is TGTGCCAGCAGTGAACAGACGCGAGAGACCCAGTACTTC. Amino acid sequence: CASSEQTRETQYF.

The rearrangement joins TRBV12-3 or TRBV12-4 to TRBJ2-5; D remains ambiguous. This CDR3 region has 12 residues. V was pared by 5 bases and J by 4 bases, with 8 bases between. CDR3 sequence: CASSPPGETQYF. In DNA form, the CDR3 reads TGTGCCAGCAGTCCACCCGGAGAGACCCAGTACTTC.

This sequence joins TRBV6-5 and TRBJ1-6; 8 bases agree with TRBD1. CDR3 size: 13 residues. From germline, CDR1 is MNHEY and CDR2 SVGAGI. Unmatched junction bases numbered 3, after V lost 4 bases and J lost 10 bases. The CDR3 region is CASSSQGGSPLHF. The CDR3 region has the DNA TGTGCCAGCAGTTCACAGGGGGGGTCACCCCTCCACTTT.

The CDR3 protein is CASSEPGQSYEQYF. The CDR3 nucleotides read TGTGCCAGCAGTGAACCGGGACAGTCCTACGAGCAGTACTTC. The genes are TRBV25-1 and TRBJ2-7, with 7 bases fitting TRBD1. Trimming removed 2 bases from V and 1 base from J; junction bases left unmatched: 2. The CDR3 totals 14 residues. CDR1 is MGHDK and CDR2 is SYGVNS in the germline V gene.

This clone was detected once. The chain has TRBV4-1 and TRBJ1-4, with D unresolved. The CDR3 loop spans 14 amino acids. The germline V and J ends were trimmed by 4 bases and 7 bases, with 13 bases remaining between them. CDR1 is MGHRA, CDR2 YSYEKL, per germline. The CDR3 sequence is CASSLRSVGEKLFF. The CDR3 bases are TGCGCCAGCAGCCTGCGCTCCGTAGGTGAAAAACTGTTTTTT.

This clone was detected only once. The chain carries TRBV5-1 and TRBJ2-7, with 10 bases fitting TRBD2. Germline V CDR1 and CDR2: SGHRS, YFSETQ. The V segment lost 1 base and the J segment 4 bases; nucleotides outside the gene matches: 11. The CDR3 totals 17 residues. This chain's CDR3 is CASSLRSVAGGGYEQYF. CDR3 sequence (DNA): TGCGCCAGCAGCTTGAGATCGGTAGCGGGAGGTGGGTACGAGCAGTACTTC.

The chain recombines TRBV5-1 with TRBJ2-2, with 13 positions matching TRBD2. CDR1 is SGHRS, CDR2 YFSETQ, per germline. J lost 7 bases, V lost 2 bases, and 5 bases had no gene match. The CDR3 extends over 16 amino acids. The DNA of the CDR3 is TGCGCCAGCAGCTTTGGACTAGCGGGAGTGATCGGGGAGCTGTTTTTT. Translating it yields CASSFGLAGVIGELFF.

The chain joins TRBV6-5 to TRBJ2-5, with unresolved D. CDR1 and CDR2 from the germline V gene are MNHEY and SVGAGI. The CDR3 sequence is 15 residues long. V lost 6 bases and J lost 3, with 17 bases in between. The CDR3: CASSRKNTNKETQYF. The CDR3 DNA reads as TGTGCCAGCAGCCGAAAAAACACCAACAAAGAGACCCAGTACTTC.

CDR3 DNA sequence: TGTGCCAGCAGTTCGTGGGGGAACTATGGCTACACCTTC. It is translated as CASSSWGNYGYTF. V and J are TRBV6-5 and TRBJ1-2; the D gene is possibly TRBD1 (5 bases). Trimming removed 4 bases from V and 2 bases from J, with 8 bases in between. This CDR3 comprises 13 residues. Germline V gene sequence: CDR1 MNHEY, CDR2 SVGAGI.

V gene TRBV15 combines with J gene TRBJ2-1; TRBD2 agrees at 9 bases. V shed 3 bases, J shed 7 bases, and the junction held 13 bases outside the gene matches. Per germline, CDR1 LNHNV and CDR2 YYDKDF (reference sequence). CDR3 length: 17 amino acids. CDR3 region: CATSRDPIAGVLNEQFF. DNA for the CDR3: TGTGCCACCAGCAGGGACCCTATAGCGGGGGTTTTGAATGAGCAGTTCTTC.

The CDR3 loop is CASSRRFRTEAFF. In DNA form, the CDR3 reads TGTGCCAGCAGCCGGCGATTTAGGACTGAAGCTTTCTTT. The chain couples TRBV5-8 to TRBJ1-1; D is ambiguous. The CDR3 loop spans 13 amino acids. The V end lost 4 bases, the J end lost 5 bases, and 12 bases lay between the germline ends. Germline loops: CDR1 SGHTS, CDR2 YDEGEE.

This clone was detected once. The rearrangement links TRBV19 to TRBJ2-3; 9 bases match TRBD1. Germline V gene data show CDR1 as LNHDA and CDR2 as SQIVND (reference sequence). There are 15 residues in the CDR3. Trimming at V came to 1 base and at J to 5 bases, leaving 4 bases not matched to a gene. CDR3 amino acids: CASSIAGTGKDTQYF. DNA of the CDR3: TGTGCCAGTAGTATAGCGGGGACAGGGAAAGATACGCAGTATTTT.